This TCR beta chain was sequenced during a study of blood T cell repertoires in COVID-19. Study-wide background: The study drew acute and convalescent COVID-19 samples from the United States, Italy and Spain. PBMCs, B-cell-depleted T cells, or T cells provided the cDNA or gDNA that made up the material.

Trimming stripped 5 bases from V and 6 bases from J, with 12 bases between. Germline values: CDR1 SGHTA, CDR2 FQGTGA. The CDR3 covers 13 residues. Only in-frame clones appear in the TCRdb table, and some are missing; sequencing was by immunoSEQ multiplex PCR. The data show approximately 300,000 clones, more than 75% seen once. Source material: peripheral blood. This clonotype originated in a woman in her fifties or sixties with active or convalescent COVID-19. The chain couples TRBV7-3 to TRBJ2-3; no clear D. For the CDR3, the DNA is TGTGCCAGCAGCCTCCAGAGGTGGGATACGCAGTATTTT. This codes for CASSLQRWDTQYF.